The sequence of this T cell receptor (beta chain) was determined in a study of blood T cell repertoires in COVID-19. The data were produced by immunoSEQ multiplex PCR, yet TCRdb's version contains in-frame clones alone and is incomplete. This sample carries hundreds of thousands of clones, roughly four fifths of them seen once, and the ten largest clones take around 8.9%. Trimming shortened V by 1 base and J by 6 bases, and 9 bases separated the two germline ends. CDR3 length: 13 residues. Germline V gives CDR1 KGHSH, CDR2 LQKENI. This clonotype was obtained from a man older than 75 with acute or convalescent COVID-19. The chain links TRBV18 to TRBJ1-2, with D possibly matching TRBD1 (5 bases). The sequenced sample consisted of peripheral blood. The CDR3 DNA reads as TGTGCCAGCTCACCACGCGGGACGGATGGCTACACCTTC. Translation: CASSPRGTDGYTF.